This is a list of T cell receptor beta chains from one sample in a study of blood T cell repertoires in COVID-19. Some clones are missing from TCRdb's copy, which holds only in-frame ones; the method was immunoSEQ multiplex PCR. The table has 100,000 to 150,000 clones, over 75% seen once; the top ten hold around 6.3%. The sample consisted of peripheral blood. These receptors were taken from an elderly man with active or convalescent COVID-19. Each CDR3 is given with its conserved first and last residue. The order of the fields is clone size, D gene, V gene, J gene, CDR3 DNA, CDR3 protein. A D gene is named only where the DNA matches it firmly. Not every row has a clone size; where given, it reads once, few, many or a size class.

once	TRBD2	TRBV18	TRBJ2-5	TGTGCCAGCTCACCAGGGACTAGGCTTGAGACCCAGTACTTC	CASSPGTRLETQYF
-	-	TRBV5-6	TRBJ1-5	TGTGCCAGCAGCTTGCGGAGAAATCAGCCCCAGCATTTT	CASSLRRNQPQHF
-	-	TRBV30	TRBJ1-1	TGTGCCTGGAGTCGAAATTTTGGGGGGACTGAAGCTTTCTTT	CAWSRNFGGTEAFF
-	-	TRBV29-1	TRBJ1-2	TGCAGCGTTGAGTCAGCTAACTATGGCTACACCTTC	CSVESANYGYTF
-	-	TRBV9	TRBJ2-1	TGTGCCAGCAGCCCACACCTCGATGAGCAGTTCTTC	CASSPHLDEQFF
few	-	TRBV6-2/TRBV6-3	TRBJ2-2	TGTGCCAGCAGTTACTCTAGCTATATAGGAAGATCGAACACCGGGGAGCTGTTTTTT	CASSYSSYIGRSNTGELFF
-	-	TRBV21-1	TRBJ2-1	TGTGCCAGCTCCTTGACTAGCGGCCGCTACAATGAGCAGTTCTTC	CASSLTSGRYNEQFF
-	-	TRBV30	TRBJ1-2	TGTGCCTGGAGTGGGTTAAGGGGAGGCTATGGCTACACCTTC	CAWSGLRGGYGYTF
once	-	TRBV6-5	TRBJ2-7	TGTGCCAGCACTTTACTAGGGGGTAACTACGAGCAGTACTTC	CASTLLGGNYEQYF
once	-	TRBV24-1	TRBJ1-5	TGTGCCACCAGTGATGGTAGCTGGGGCCACAATCAGCCCCAGCATTTT	CATSDGSWGHNQPQHF
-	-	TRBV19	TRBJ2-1	TGTGCCAGTAGTATAGATGGCGGCTCAAGCTCCTACAATGAGCAGTTCTTC	CASSIDGGSSSYNEQFF